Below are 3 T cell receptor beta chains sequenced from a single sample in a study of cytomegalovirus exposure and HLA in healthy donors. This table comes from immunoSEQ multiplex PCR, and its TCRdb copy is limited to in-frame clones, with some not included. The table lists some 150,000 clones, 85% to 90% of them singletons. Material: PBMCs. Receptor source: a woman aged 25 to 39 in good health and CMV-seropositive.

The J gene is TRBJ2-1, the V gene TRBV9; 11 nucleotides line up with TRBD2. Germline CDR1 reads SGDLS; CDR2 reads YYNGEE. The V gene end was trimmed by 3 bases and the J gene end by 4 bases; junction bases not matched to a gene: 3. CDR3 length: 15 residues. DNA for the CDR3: TGTGCCAGCAGCGCGCTAGCGGGAGGATACAATGAGCAGTTCTTC. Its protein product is CASSALAGGYNEQFF. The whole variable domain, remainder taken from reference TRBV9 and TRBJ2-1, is DSGVTQTPKHLITATGQRVTLRCSPRSGDLSVYWYQQSLDQGLQFLIQYYNGEERAKGNILERFSAQQFPDLHSELNLSSLELGDSALYFCASSALAGGYNEQFFGPGTRLTVL.

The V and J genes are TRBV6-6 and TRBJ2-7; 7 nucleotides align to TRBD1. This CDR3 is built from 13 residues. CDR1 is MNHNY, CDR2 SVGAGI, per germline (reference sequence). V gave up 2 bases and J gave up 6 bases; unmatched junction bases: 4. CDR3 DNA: TGTGCCAGCAGTTACGACAGGGTTAGCGAGCAGTACTTC. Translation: CASSYDRVSEQYF.

The CDR3 region is CASSQPGLVSDEQYF. As DNA, the CDR3 is TGTGCCAGCAGCCAACCGGGACTAGTATCGGACGAGCAGTACTTC. The chain links TRBV28 to TRBJ2-7, with 8 positions matching TRBD2. Germline V gives CDR1 MDHEN, CDR2 SYDVKM. CDR3 length equals 15 residues. With V trimmed by 6 bases and J by 5 bases, 12 bases remained unmatched.